A selection of T cell receptor beta chains follows, all from one sample in a study of identical twins. One entry per CDR3 protein, called by TCRdb with MiXCR from the 5' RACE reads. Among roughly 230,000 distinct CDR3 sequences listed, roughly 8% were seen once. In addition, the sample was reused for a study of yellow fever vaccine responses in identical twins.

The sample comprised CD8+ T cells sorted from blood. These receptors were obtained from a woman aged 18-29 years in good health. Each CDR3 is given with its conserved first and last residue. The order of the fields is clone size, D gene, V gene, J gene, CDR3 DNA, CDR3 protein. D genes are given only for firm matches. Expanded clones are given a class, and other clones once, few, many or no size at all.

size: many; D: TRBD1; V: TRBV29-1; J: TRBJ2-7; DNA: TGCAGCGTTGAAGGTAGGGACAGCCCCTACGAGCAGTACTTC; CDR3: CSVEGRDSPYEQYF
size: .; D: .; V: TRBV12-3/TRBV12-4; J: TRBJ2-5; DNA: TGTGCCAGCCACGATCGAGGACATACGGAGACCCAGTACTTC; CDR3: CASHDRGHTETQYF
size: many; D: .; V: TRBV12-3/TRBV12-4; J: TRBJ2-5; DNA: TGTGCCAGCAGTGGAGAGGAAGAGACCCAGTACTTC; CDR3: CASSGEEETQYF
size: many; D: .; V: TRBV27; J: TRBJ1-1; DNA: TGTGCCAGCAGCCTTTATATGAACACTGAAGCTTTCTTT; CDR3: CASSLYMNTEAFF
size: .; D: TRBD2; V: TRBV20-1; J: TRBJ2-7; DNA: TGCAGTGCGCGGGGGGTGCGGGCCGCCTCCTACGAGCAGTACTTC; CDR3: CSARGVRAASYEQYF
size: many; D: TRBD1; V: TRBV29-1; J: TRBJ2-7; DNA: TGCAGCGTTGTCCCCGGACAGGGCTACGAGCAGTACTTC; CDR3: CSVVPGQGYEQYF
size: few; D: TRBD2; V: TRBV11-1; J: TRBJ2-2; DNA: TGTGCCAGCAGCCCTATTGGGCTCGGGGGGAACAAGACCGGGGAGCTGTTTTTT; CDR3: CASSPIGLGGNKTGELFF
size: few; D: TRBD1; V: TRBV27; J: TRBJ2-7; DNA: TGTGCCAGCAGTTTATCTGGACAGGGAAACGAGCAGTACTTC; CDR3: CASSLSGQGNEQYF
size: .; D: TRBD1; V: TRBV7-8; J: TRBJ2-5; DNA: TGTGCCAGCAGCTTCCACCGGGACAGGACCAAAGAGACCCAGTACTTC; CDR3: CASSFHRDRTKETQYF
size: .; D: .; V: TRBV7-9; J: TRBJ2-1; DNA: TGTGCCAGCAGCTTCGTAACAGGGAGCGAGCAGTTCTTC; CDR3: CASSFVTGSEQFF
size: few; D: .; V: TRBV27; J: TRBJ1-5; DNA: TGTGCCAGCAGTCCAGGGTCGGGAAACAATCAGCCCCAGCATTTT; CDR3: CASSPGSGNNQPQHF
size: .; D: TRBD1; V: TRBV11-2; J: TRBJ2-6; DNA: TGTGCCAGCAGCTTAGTCCCGGGACAGGTCAACGTCCTGACTTTC; CDR3: CASSLVPGQVNVLTF
size: .; D: .; V: TRBV2; J: TRBJ2-2; DNA: TGTGCCAGCAGCCGGGACCAAGTACGGAGGACCGGGGAGCTGTTTTTT; CDR3: CASSRDQVRRTGELFF
size: few; D: TRBD1; V: TRBV9; J: TRBJ1-1; DNA: TGTGCCAGCAGCCACTGGGACAGGGCTGACACTGAAGCTTTCTTT; CDR3: CASSHWDRADTEAFF
size: .; D: .; V: TRBV9; J: TRBJ1-4; DNA: TGTGCCAGCAGCCCCTGGACCGAAACTAATGAAAAACTGTTTTTT; CDR3: CASSPWTETNEKLFF
size: .; D: .; V: TRBV6-2/TRBV6-3; J: TRBJ2-1; DNA: TGTGCCAGCAGTTTCCGCATCCTAGCGACTTCCTACAATGAGCAGTTCTTC; CDR3: CASSFRILATSYNEQFF
size: many; D: .; V: TRBV10-3; J: TRBJ2-5; DNA: TGTGCCATCAGAAACGCGGGGAGGGGGGTACAAGAGACCCAGTACTTC; CDR3: CAIRNAGRGVQETQYF